Sequencing of this TCR beta chain was carried out in a study of CD8 T cells in ankylosing spondylitis. Overall study findings and caveats: Disease-linked clones reportedly concentrated significantly in matched ankylosing spondylitis synovial fluid. Blood of patients with ankylosing spondylitis appeared to be characterized by a TCR beta motif of several highly homologous variants.

It was by quantitative 5'-RACE with molecular barcodes that TCR beta libraries were made. Each CDR3 protein is one row after TCRdb ran MiXCR on the 5' RACE reads. The sample holds fewer than 150,000 distinct CDR3 sequences, approximately 7.3% seen once. This clonotype came up many times. As yet, its antigen is unknown. Material for sequencing was blood, either unsorted or a sorted T cell fraction (not recorded which). The receptor was derived from a female donor with ankylosing spondylitis or in good health (not recorded which).

CDR3 sequence: CASGPGIFTDTQYF. The DNA for the CDR3 is TGTGCTAGTGGTCCAGGGATCTTCACAGATACGCAGTATTTT. V and J are TRBV12-5 and TRBJ2-3, with D possibly being TRBD1 (5 bases). The germline CDR1 and CDR2 sequences are LGHNT and FRNRAP. Trimming took off 5 bases at V and 2 bases at J, with 11 bases between the two ends. The CDR3 is made up of 14 amino acids.